This T cell receptor (beta chain) was profiled in a study of blood T cell repertoires in COVID-19. Study overall: Samples representing acute and convalescent COVID-19 were sourced from the United States, Italy and Spain. PBMCs, B-cell-depleted T cells, or T cells were the source of the cDNA or gDNA that made up the material.

The data were produced by immunoSEQ multiplex PCR, yet TCRdb's version contains in-frame clones alone and is incomplete. The sample yields 200,000 to 300,000 clones, approximately 88% seen once. CDR1 LGHNA and CDR2 YNFKEQ come from the germline V gene. The CDR3 consists of 14 residues. Trimming took off 8 bases at V and 0 bases at J, with 10 bases between the two ends. The V call is TRBV4-2, the J call TRBJ1-4; D call uncertain. The specimen sequenced was PBMCs or T cells enriched from blood (not recorded which). This TCR derives from a woman in her thirties or forties with acute COVID-19. The CDR3 sequence: CASAAGSTNEKLFF. The CDR3 DNA reads as TGTGCCAGCGCGGCCGGGTCAACTAATGAAAAACTGTTTTTT.